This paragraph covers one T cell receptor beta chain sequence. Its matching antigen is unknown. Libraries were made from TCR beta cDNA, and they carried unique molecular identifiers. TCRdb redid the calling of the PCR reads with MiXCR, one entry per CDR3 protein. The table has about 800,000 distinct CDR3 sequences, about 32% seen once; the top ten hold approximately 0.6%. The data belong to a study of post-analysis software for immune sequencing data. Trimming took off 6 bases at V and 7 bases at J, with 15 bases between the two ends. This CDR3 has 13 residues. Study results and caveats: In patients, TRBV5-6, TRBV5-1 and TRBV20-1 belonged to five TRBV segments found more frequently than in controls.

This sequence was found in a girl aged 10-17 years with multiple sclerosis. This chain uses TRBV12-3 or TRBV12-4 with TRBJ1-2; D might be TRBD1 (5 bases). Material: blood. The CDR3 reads CASSRRGPSGYTF. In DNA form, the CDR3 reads TGTGCCAGCAGCCGCCGGGGACCATCTGGCTACACCTTC.